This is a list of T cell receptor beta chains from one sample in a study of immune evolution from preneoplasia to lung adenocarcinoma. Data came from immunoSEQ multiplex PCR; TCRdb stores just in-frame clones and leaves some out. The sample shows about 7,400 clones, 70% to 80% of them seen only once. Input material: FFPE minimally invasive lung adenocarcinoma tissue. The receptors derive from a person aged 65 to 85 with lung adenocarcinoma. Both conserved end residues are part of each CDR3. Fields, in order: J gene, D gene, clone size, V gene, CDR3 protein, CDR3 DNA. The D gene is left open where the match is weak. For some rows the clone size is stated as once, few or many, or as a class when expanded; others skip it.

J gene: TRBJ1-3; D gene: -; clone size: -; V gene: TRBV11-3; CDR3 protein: CASSPPGEVRSGNTIYF; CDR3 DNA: TGTGCCAGCAGCCCCCCAGGGGAGGTTAGGTCCGGAAACACCATATATTTT
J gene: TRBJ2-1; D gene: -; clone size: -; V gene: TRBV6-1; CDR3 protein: CASSARFAGSLNEQFF; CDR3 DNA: TGTGCCAGCAGTGCCCGCTTTGCGGGGAGCCTCAATGAGCAGTTCTTC
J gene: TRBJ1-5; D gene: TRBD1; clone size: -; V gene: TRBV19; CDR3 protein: CASSGTGVFLPQHF; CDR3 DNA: TGTGCCAGTAGTGGGACAGGGGTATTTTTGCCCCAGCATTTT
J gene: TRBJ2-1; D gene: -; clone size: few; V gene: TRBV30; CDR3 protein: CAWSVGGGLEQFF; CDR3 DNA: TGTGCCTGGAGTGTCGGTGGTGGACTTGAGCAGTTCTTC
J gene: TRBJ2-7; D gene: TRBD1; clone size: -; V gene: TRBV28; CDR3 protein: CASTSGTGGIGQYF; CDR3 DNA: TGTGCCAGCACCTCCGGGACAGGGGGGATCGGGCAGTACTTC
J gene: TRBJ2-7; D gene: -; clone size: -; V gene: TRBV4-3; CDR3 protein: CASSQDRLAGEQYF; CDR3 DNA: TGCGCCAGCAGCCAAGATCGGCTAGCTGGGGAGCAGTACTTC
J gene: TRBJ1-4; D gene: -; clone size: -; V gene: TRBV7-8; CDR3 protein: CASSLVGVNEKLFF; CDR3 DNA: TGTGCCAGCAGCTTAGTGGGGGTTAATGAAAAACTGTTTTTT
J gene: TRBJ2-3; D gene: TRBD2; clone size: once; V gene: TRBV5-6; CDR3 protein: CASSLVAGGFTDTQYF; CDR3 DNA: TGTGCCAGCAGCTTGGTTGCGGGAGGGTTCACAGATACGCAGTATTTT
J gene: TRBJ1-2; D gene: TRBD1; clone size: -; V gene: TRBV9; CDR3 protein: CASSVYDRVGNYGYTF; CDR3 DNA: TGTGCCAGCAGCGTTTATGACAGGGTGGGTAACTATGGCTACACCTTC
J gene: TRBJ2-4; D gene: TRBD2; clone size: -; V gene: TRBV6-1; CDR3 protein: CASSDLAGAAVAKNIQYF; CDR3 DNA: TGTGCCAGCAGTGATCTAGCGGGGGCCGCAGTAGCCAAAAACATTCAGTACTTC
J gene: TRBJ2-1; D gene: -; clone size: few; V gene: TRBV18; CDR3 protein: CASSPWADNEQFF; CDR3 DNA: TGTGCCAGCTCACCATGGGCTGACAATGAGCAGTTCTTC
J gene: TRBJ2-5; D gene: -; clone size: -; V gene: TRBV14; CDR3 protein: CASSPEQQYYETQYF; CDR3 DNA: TGTGCCAGCAGCCCCGAACAGCAATATTACGAGACCCAGTACTTC
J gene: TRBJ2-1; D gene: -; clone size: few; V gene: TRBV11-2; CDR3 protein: CASSRPWAHNEQFF; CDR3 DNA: TGTGCCAGCAGCCGACCCTGGGCACACAATGAGCAGTTCTTC
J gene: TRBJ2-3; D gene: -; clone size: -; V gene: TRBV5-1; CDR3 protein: CASSPEGGWGTDTQYF; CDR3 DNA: TGCGCCAGCAGCCCAGAGGGGGGCTGGGGCACAGATACGCAGTATTTT
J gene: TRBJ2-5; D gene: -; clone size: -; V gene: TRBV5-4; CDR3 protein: CASSLGRQETQYF; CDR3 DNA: TGTGCCAGCAGCTTGGGACGGCAAGAGACCCAGTACTTC
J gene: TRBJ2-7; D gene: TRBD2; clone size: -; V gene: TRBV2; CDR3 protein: CASEREIGNEQYF; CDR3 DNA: TGTGCCAGCGAGCGGGAGATTGGGAACGAGCAGTACTTC
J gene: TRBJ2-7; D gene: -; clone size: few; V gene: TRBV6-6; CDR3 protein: CASSYSRIRGGYEQYF; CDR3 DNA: TGTGCCAGCAGTTACTCGAGGATTCGGGGCGGCTACGAGCAGTACTTC
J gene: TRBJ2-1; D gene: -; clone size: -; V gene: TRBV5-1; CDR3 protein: CASSPGGPTNEQFF; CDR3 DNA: TGCGCCAGCAGCCCTGGGGGACCCACCAATGAGCAGTTCTTC
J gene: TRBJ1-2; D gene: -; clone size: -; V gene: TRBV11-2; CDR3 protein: CASSLEHFWGYTF; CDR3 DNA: TGTGCCAGCAGCTTGGAACACTTCTGGGGCTACACCTTC
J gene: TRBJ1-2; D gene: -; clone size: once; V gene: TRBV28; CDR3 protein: CATQGTNYGYTF; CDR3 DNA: TGTGCCACCCAGGGGACCAACTATGGCTACACCTTC
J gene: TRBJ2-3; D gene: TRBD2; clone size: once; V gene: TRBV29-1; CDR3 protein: CSGGLAVTDTQYF; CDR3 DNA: TGCAGCGGGGGACTAGCGGTCACAGATACGCAGTATTTT
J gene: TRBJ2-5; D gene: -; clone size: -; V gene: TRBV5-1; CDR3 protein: CASTGTRGGETQYF; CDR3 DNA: TGCGCCAGCACAGGGACTCGAGGCGGAGAGACCCAGTACTTC
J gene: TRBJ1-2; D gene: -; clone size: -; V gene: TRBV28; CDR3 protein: CASSLLGSPYGYTF; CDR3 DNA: TGTGCCAGCAGTTTGTTGGGGTCCCCCTATGGCTACACCTTC
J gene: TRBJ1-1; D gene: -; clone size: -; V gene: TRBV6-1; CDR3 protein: CASLKTPQLNTEAFF; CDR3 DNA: TGTGCCAGCCTAAAAACCCCGCAGTTGAACACTGAAGCTTTCTTT
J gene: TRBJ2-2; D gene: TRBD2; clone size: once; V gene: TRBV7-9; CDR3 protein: CASSLEGLAGRTGELFF; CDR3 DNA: TGTGCCAGCAGCTTAGAGGGACTAGCGGGACGGACCGGGGAGCTGTTTTTT
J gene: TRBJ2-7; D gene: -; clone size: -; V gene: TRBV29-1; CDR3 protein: CSVAWGITYEQYF; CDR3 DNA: TGCAGCGTCGCCTGGGGAATCACCTACGAGCAGTACTTC
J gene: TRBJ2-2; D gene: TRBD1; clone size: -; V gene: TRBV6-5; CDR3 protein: CASKGQGATGELFF; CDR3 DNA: TGTGCCAGCAAGGGACAGGGGGCAACCGGGGAGCTGTTTTTT